The 7 T cell receptor beta chains listed next were all sequenced from one sample in a study of blood T cell repertoires in COVID-19. Data came from immunoSEQ multiplex PCR; TCRdb stores just in-frame clones and leaves some out. The sample lists 150,000 to 200,000 clones, 80% occurring once. Sequenced: PBMCs or T cells enriched from blood (not recorded which). These receptors came from a woman aged 60 to 75 who had recovered from COVID-19.

This rearrangement joins TRBV12-3 or TRBV12-4 to TRBJ2-5; possible D gene TRBD1, 6 bases. Deletions cut 4 bases from V and 3 bases from J, with 9 bases between. The CDR3 spans 13 residues. CDR3 amino acids: CASSSTGEETQYF. The CDR3 nucleotides read TGTGCCAGCAGTTCGACAGGAGAAGAGACCCAGTACTTC.

The chain carries TRBV11-1 and TRBJ1-6, with TRBD1 identical over 8 bases. J was trimmed by 9 bases and V by 3 bases; bases with no gene match: 4. The CDR3 spans 14 residues. Per germline, CDR1 SGHAT and CDR2 FQDESV (reference sequence). The CDR3 DNA reads TGTGCCAGCAGCTTGGAGACAGGGGTTTCACCCCTCCACTTT. Encoded protein: CASSLETGVSPLHF.

The V call is TRBV5-4, the J call TRBJ2-1, with TRBD2 matching over 9 bases. V was pared by 4 bases and J by 5 bases, with 7 bases of the junction left unmatched. This CDR3 spans 15 amino acids. The germline gives CDR1 SGHNT, CDR2 YYREEE (reference sequence). The CDR3 DNA reads TGTGCCAGCAGCAGATCTAGCGGGGAGAACAATGAGCAGTTCTTC. It translates to CASSRSSGENNEQFF.

The chain links TRBV6-2 or TRBV6-3 to TRBJ1-1, with 10 bases matching TRBD1. V shed 4 bases and J 4 bases; nucleotides not matched to a gene: 3. The germline gives CDR1 MNHEY, CDR2 SVGEGT. The CDR3 contains 14 residues. The CDR3 reads CASSFRTGGTEAFF. The CDR3 DNA reads TGTGCCAGCAGTTTTCGGACAGGGGGCACTGAAGCTTTCTTT.

The V call is TRBV2, the J call TRBJ1-2, with D possibly being TRBD1 (6 bases). The CDR3 has 15 amino acids. Germline values: CDR1 SNHLY, CDR2 FYNNEI. Deletions cut 2 bases from V and 2 bases from J, with 12 bases between. As DNA, the CDR3 is TGTGCCAGCAGTGAACTCGGGGGGCGAAACTATGGCTACACCTTC. Protein: CASSELGGRNYGYTF.

The genes are TRBV10-1 and TRBJ2-1; 8 bases are shared with TRBD2. V dropped 3 bases and J dropped 4; count of bases not matched to a gene: 5. The CDR3 totals 15 residues. Germline CDR1 reads WNHNN; CDR2 reads SYGVQD (reference sequence). Written as DNA, the CDR3 is TGCGCCAGCAGTGAAGAACGGGGGGGGTACAATGAGCAGTTCTTC. Protein product: CASSEERGGYNEQFF.

This clone was seen many times. CDR3 region: CASSPERNDEQFF. The CDR3 coding sequence is TGTGCCAGCAGTCCGGAGAGAAATGATGAGCAGTTCTTC. The chain combines TRBV2 with TRBJ2-1; D gene ambiguous. V lost 5 bases and J lost 8, with 13 bases in between. CDR3 length equals 13 residues. Germline V gene lookup returns CDR1 SNHLY and CDR2 FYNNEI.